The 21 T cell receptor beta chains below come from one sample, sequenced in a study of Ad26.COV2.S vaccination and SARS-CoV-2 variants. Regarding treatment: 15 to 20 received Ad26.COV2.S at low or high dose, single or two shots; roughly 5 received placebo; per-sample allocation not given. The study sampled participants on day 63 after the first vaccine or placebo injection. Sequencing was performed with immunoSEQ multiplex PCR; in TCRdb, only in-frame clones are kept and a portion is missing. The repertoire holds approximately 460,000 clones, with 89% as singletons. Specimen: peripheral blood, collected in a trial of Ad26.COV2.S vaccine versus placebo. The receptors here all came from a person aged 18-65 years who received the Ad26.COV2.S COVID-19 vaccine or a placebo.

The chain has TRBV27 and TRBJ2-7, with 11 positions matching TRBD2. V was clipped by 5 bases and J by 2 bases; unmatched bases: 5. The germline CDR1 and CDR2 sequences are MNHEY and SMNVEV (reference sequence). The CDR3 length is 15 residues. As DNA, the CDR3 is TGTGCCAGCAGTCTCCTAGCGGGAGGTCCCTACGAGCAGTACTTC. Amino acid sequence: CASSLLAGGPYEQYF.

The CDR3 protein is CASSLQGAETQYF. The DNA for the CDR3 is TGTGCCAGCAGCCTACAGGGGGCTGAGACCCAGTACTTC. V is TRBV12-3 or TRBV12-4 and J is TRBJ2-5, with 9 positions matching TRBD1. The V gene end was trimmed by 6 bases and the J gene end by 5 bases; junction bases not matched to a gene: 4. CDR3 length equals 13 residues.

The chain employs TRBV6-1 and TRBJ1-5; no reliable D call. CDR3 length: 14 residues. V shed 3 bases and J shed 7 bases, with 13 bases lying between them. Germline lookup yields CDR1 MNHNS and CDR2 SASEGT. CDR3 loop: CASSDSGLRQPQHF. In DNA, the CDR3 is TGTGCCAGCAGTGATTCTGGGTTACGCCAGCCCCAGCATTTT.

This clone showed up just once. The chain joins TRBV6-5 to TRBJ1-2; 12 bases are a match to TRBD1. The CDR3 is 15 residues long. The ends lost 8 bases at V and 7 bases at J; junction bases unmatched: 11. Germline V gene data show CDR1 as MNHEY and CDR2 as SVGAGI. The CDR3 DNA reads TGTGCCAGCGGGGACAGGGGGCGTTCCCCCGCTGGCTACACCTTC. Residues: CASGDRGRSPAGYTF.

The chain recombines TRBV24-1 with TRBJ2-1; D is ambiguous. In germline, CDR1 is KGHDR, CDR2 SFDVKD. The CDR3 contains 13 residues. The ends were cut back, 1 base at V and 6 bases at J, with 6 bases in the middle. CDR3 sequence: CATSDLLGNEQFF. The CDR3 DNA reads TGTGCCACCAGTGATTTACTCGGCAATGAGCAGTTCTTC.

The chain couples TRBV7-6 to TRBJ2-3, with 9 nucleotides matching TRBD2. This CDR3 comprises 18 residues. The V and J ends lost 3 bases and 2 bases, in that order; junction bases with no gene match: 12. Per germline, CDR1 SGHVS and CDR2 FNYEAQ. The DNA for the CDR3 is TGTGCCAGCAGCTTGAAACTACTAGCGGGTCTTGTCACAGATACGCAGTATTTT. Residues: CASSLKLLAGLVTDTQYF. The full variable domain, completed using reference TRBV7-6 and TRBJ2-3, is GAGVSQSPRYKVTKRGQDVALRCDPISGHVSLYWYRQALGQGPEFLTYFNYEAQQDKSGLPNDRFSAERPEGSISTLTIQRTEQRDSAMYRCASSLKLLAGLVTDTQYFGPGTRLTVL.

The chain combines TRBV5-4 with TRBJ2-7; 9 bases fit TRBD2. The J segment lost 3 bases and the V segment lost 4 bases, leaving 8 bases of the junction unmatched. Germline V gene data show CDR1 as SGHNT and CDR2 as YYREEE (reference sequence). The CDR3 spans 15 residues. The CDR3 DNA reads TGTGCCAGCAGCCCTTATAGCGGGAGAGACTACGAGCAGTACTTC. Its translation is CASSPYSGRDYEQYF.

The chain uses TRBV28 and TRBJ1-3, with a tentative D call TRBD1 (6 bases). V dropped 5 bases and J dropped 6 bases, with 17 bases sitting between them. Germline CDR1 and CDR2: MDHEN and SYDVKM. This CDR3 has 15 amino acids. In DNA, the CDR3 is TGTGCCAGCAGTCCCCCTGTAGGGGGGTTAAACACCATATATTTT. Its protein product is CASSPPVGGLNTIYF.

This clone is a singleton in its sample. The chain is built from TRBV2 and TRBJ1-3; D unresolved. The V gene lost 5 bases and the J gene lost 8 bases, with 13 bases spanning the gap. The CDR3 is 13 residues long. Germline V gives CDR1 SNHLY, CDR2 FYNNEI. In DNA, the CDR3 is TGTGCCAGCAGTATCGTTCCCGGTGACACCATATATTTT. Encoded protein: CASSIVPGDTIYF.

V gene TRBV5-1 combines with J gene TRBJ2-1; 11 bases line up with TRBD2. V shed 4 bases, J shed 9 bases, and the junction held 6 bases outside the gene matches. The CDR3 sequence is 14 residues long. The germline V gene encodes CDR1 SGHRS and CDR2 YFSETQ. The DNA of the CDR3 is TGCGCCAGCAGCCAAACTAGCGGGAGCCCTGAGCAGTTCTTC. It translates to CASSQTSGSPEQFF.

The CDR3 DNA reads TGTGCCAGCTCAGTAACAGGGGGCGCCGACTATGGCTACACCTTC. This sequence encodes CASSVTGGADYGYTF. This rearrangement joins TRBV18 to TRBJ1-2, with TRBD1 matching over 9 bases. There are 15 residues in the CDR3. Germline assignment: CDR1 KGHSH and CDR2 LQKENI. V shed 5 bases, J shed 3 bases, and the junction held 7 bases outside the gene matches.

This clone was found once. In DNA form, the CDR3 reads TGCGCCAGCAGCTCGAATCCGGGGGCGTTCGGCTACACCTTC. Its translation is CASSSNPGAFGYTF. The genes are TRBV5-1 and TRBJ1-2, with D perhaps TRBD1 (6 bases). CDR3 length equals 14 residues. Trimming cost V 3 bases and J 8 bases, with 17 bases left between them. The germline V gene encodes CDR1 SGHRS and CDR2 YFSETQ.

The chain joins TRBV27 to TRBJ1-5; TRBD1 matches 7 bases. The germline V gene encodes CDR1 MNHEY and CDR2 SMNVEV (reference sequence). J gave up 3 bases and V 6 bases, and 8 bases lay outside the gene matches. The CDR3 loop spans 15 amino acids. CDR3 sequence (DNA): TGTGCCAGCAGATCTCAGGGGGGCATCAATCAGCCCCAGCATTTT. It is translated as CASRSQGGINQPQHF.

The chain carries TRBV4-2 and TRBJ2-1; 8 bases match TRBD2. The CDR3 covers 15 residues. The V segment lost 0 bases and the J segment 8 bases; nucleotides outside the gene matches: 6. Germline V gives CDR1 LGHNA, CDR2 YNFKEQ. The CDR3 protein is CASSQESGSFHEQFF. The CDR3, as DNA: TGTGCCAGCAGCCAAGAAAGCGGGAGTTTCCATGAGCAGTTCTTC.

The chain has TRBV3-1 (or the pseudogene TRBV3-2) and TRBJ1-3, with D uncertain. V lost 2 bases, J lost 7 bases, and 9 bases lay in between. CDR1 is LGHDT and CDR2 is YNNKEL in the germline V gene (reference sequence). CDR3 size: 13 residues. The CDR3 sequence is CASSQSHANTIYF. The CDR3 DNA follows: TGTGCCAGCAGCCAAAGTCACGCTAACACCATATATTTT.

CDR3 nucleotide sequence: TGCGCCAGCAGCGTGACTAGCGGGAGGTTTGAGCAGTTCTTC. Its protein is CASSVTSGRFEQFF. The V and J genes are TRBV5-1 and TRBJ2-1, with 13 nucleotides matching TRBD2. This CDR3 is built from 14 residues. Germline CDR1 and CDR2: SGHRS and YFSETQ. V lost 4 bases, J lost 9 bases, and 4 bases stayed unmatched. The variable domain in full, with the rest retrieved from reference TRBV5-1 and TRBJ2-1, is KAGVTQTPRYLIKTRGQQVTLSCSPISGHRSVSWYQQTPGQGLQFLFEYFSETQRNKGNFPGRFSGRQFSNSRSEMNVSTLELGDSALYLCASSVTSGRFEQFFGPGTRLTVL.

V is TRBV9 and J is TRBJ2-5; 7 nucleotides line up with TRBD2. The germline V gene encodes CDR1 SGDLS and CDR2 YYNGEE. The CDR3 runs to 15 residues. After removal of 4 bases from V and 2 bases from J, the junction contained 8 bases not matched to a gene. The DNA of the CDR3 is TGTGCCAGCAGCCCCGCACCGGGACTACAAGAGACCCAGTACTTC. It specifies CASSPAPGLQETQYF.

The gene calls are TRBV5-1 and TRBJ1-2, with D perhaps TRBD1 (6 bases). Germline CDR1 and CDR2: SGHRS and YFSETQ. This CDR3 is built from 15 residues. V gave up 0 bases and J gave up 2 bases, with 11 bases separating them. The CDR3 protein is CASSLDPGTNYGYTF. CDR3 sequence (DNA): TGCGCCAGCAGCTTGGATCCTGGGACAAACTATGGCTACACCTTC.

This chain connects TRBV14 to TRBJ1-1; possible D gene TRBD1, 6 bases. The CDR3 consists of 15 residues. Germline CDR1 is SGHDN and CDR2 is FVKESK. V dropped 1 base and J dropped 3 bases, with 12 bases sitting between them. The CDR3 loop is CASSQVKDRDTEAFF. In DNA form, the CDR3 reads TGTGCCAGCAGCCAAGTCAAGGACAGAGACACTGAAGCTTTCTTT.

The J gene is TRBJ2-7, the V gene TRBV11-2, with 8 positions matching TRBD1. CDR1 and CDR2 from the germline V gene are SGHAT and FQNNGV. There are 15 residues in the CDR3. J lost 7 bases, V lost 5 bases, and 13 bases had no gene match. The CDR3 DNA follows: TGTGCCAGCAGCGAAGGGCGGACAGGGAACTGGGAGCAGTACTTC. Translated: CASSEGRTGNWEQYF.

This clone came up once. The chain employs TRBV19 and TRBJ1-1; possible D gene TRBD1, 6 bases. The V and J ends lost 8 bases and 5 bases respectively, with 24 bases between them. Germline CDR1 and CDR2: LNHDA and SQIVND (reference sequence). The CDR3 has 16 residues. The CDR3 protein is CASSRIPGQWFTEAFF. CDR3 nucleotide sequence: TGTGCCAGTTCTCGCATTCCGGGACAATGGTTTACTGAAGCTTTCTTT.